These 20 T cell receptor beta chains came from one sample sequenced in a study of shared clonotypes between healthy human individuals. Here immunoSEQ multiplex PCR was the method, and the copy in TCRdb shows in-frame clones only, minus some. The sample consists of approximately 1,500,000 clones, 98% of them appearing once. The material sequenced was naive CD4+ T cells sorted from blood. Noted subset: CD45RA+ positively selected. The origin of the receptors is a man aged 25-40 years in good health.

The CDR3 bases are TGTGCCAGCTCAATATCCGGGAGCTCTGGAAACACCATATATTTT. As protein: CASSISGSSGNTIYF. The rearrangement joins TRBV18 to TRBJ1-3; D is uncertain. Germline values: CDR1 KGHSH, CDR2 LQKENI. V lost 5 bases, J lost 0 bases, and 11 bases lay in between. The CDR3 has 15 amino acids.

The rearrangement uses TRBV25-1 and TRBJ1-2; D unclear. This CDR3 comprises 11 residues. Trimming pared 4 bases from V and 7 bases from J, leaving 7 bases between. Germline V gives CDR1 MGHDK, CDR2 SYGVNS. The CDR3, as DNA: TGTGCCAGCAGTGTAGGACTTGGCTACACCTTC. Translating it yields CASSVGLGYTF.

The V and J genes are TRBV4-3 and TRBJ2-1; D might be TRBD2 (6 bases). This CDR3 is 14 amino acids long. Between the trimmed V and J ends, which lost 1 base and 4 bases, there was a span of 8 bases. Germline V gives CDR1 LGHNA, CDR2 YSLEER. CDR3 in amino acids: CASSQAGVYNEQFF. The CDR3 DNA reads TGCGCCAGCAGCCAAGCGGGAGTTTACAATGAGCAGTTCTTC.

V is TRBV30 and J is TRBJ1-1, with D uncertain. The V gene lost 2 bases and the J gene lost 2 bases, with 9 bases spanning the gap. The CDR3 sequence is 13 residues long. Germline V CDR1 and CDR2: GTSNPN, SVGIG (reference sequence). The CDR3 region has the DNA TGTGCCTGGAGTACAAACCGAAACACTGAAGCTTTCTTT. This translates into CAWSTNRNTEAFF.

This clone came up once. The CDR3 bases are TGTGCCAGCAGCTTGGGGACCTCCGTAAGATTGGGGCAGTTCTTC. Protein product: CASSLGTSVRLGQFF. The gene calls are TRBV5-4 and TRBJ2-1; no clear D gene. This CDR3 has 15 amino acids. Deletions cut 0 bases from V and 12 bases from J, with 19 bases between. The germline V gene encodes CDR1 SGHNT and CDR2 YYREEE (reference sequence).

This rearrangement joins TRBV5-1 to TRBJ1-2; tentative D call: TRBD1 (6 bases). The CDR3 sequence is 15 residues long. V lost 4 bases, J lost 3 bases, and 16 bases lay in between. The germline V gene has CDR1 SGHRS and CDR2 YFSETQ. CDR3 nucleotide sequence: TGCGCCAGCAGCCCCTTGACAGGTGCGGACTATGGCTACACCTTC. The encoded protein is CASSPLTGADYGYTF.

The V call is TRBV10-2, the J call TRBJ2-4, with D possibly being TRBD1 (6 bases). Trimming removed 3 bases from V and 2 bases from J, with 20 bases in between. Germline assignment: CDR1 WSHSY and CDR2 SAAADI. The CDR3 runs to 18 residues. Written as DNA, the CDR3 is TGCGCCAGCAGTGAACAGGGTAGGGCCTTTGGAACCAAAAACATTCAGTACTTC. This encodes CASSEQGRAFGTKNIQYF.

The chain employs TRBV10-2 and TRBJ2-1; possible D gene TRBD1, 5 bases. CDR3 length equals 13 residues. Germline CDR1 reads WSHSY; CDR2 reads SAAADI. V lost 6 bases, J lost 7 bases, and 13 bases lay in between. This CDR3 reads CASSLGRANEQFF. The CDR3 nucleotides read TGCGCCAGCAGCCTCGGCAGGGCAAATGAGCAGTTCTTC.

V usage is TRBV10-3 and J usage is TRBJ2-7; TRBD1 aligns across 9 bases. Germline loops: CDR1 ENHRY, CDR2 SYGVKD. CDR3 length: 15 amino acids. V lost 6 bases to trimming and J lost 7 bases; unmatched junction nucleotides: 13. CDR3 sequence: CAIRDNRDRAYEQYF. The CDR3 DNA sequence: TGTGCCATCAGGGACAATCGGGACAGGGCGTATGAGCAGTACTTC.

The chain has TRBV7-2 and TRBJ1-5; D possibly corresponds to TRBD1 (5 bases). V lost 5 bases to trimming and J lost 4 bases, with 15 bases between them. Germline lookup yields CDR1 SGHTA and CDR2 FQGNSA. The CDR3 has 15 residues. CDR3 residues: CASSRGPAGNQPQHF. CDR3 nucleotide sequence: TGTGCCAGCAGCCGGGGCCCAGCCGGGAATCAGCCCCAGCATTTT. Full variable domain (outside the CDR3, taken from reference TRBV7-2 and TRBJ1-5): GAGVSQSPSNKVTEKGKDVELRCDPISGHTALYWYRQSLGQGLEFLIYFQGNSAPDKSGLPSDRFSAERTGGSVSTLTIQRTQQEDSAVYLCASSRGPAGNQPQHFGDGTRLSIL.

CDR3 in amino acids: CASSLGHEQFF. The CDR3 nucleotides read TGTGCCAGCAGCTTGGGACATGAGCAGTTCTTC. The V call is TRBV13, the J call TRBJ2-1; D assignment may be TRBD1 or TRBD2 (5 bases each). Per the germline V gene, CDR1 is PRHDT and CDR2 is FYEKMQ (reference sequence). V lost 3 bases to trimming and J lost 8 bases, with 5 bases between them. This CDR3 region has 11 residues. Looking up the rest from reference TRBV13 and TRBJ2-1 gives the full variable domain: AAGVIQSPRHLIKEKRETATLKCYPIPRHDTVYWYQQGPGQDPQFLISFYEKMQSDKGSIPDRFSAQQFSDYHSELNMSSLELGDSALYFCASSLGHEQFFGPGTRLTVL.

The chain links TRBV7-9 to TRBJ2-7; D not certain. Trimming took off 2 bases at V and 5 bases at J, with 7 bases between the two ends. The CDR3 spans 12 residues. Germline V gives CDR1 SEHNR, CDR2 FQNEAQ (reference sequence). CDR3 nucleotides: TGTGCCAGCAGCTTATGGCAAGACGAGCAGTACTTC. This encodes CASSLWQDEQYF.

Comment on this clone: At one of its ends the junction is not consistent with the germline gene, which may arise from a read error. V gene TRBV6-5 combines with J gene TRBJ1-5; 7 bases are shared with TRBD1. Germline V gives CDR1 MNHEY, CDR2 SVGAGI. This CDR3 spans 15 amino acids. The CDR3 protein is CASTFTGAGNQPQHF. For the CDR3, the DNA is TGTGCCAGCACTTTTACAGGGGCAGGGAATCAACCCCAGCATTTT.

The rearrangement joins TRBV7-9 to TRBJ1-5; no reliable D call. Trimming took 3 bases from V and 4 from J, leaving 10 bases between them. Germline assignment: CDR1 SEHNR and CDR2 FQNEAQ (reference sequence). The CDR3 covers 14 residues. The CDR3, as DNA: TGTGCCAGCAGCTTCGAGACGGGGAATCAGCCCCAGCATTTT. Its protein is CASSFETGNQPQHF.

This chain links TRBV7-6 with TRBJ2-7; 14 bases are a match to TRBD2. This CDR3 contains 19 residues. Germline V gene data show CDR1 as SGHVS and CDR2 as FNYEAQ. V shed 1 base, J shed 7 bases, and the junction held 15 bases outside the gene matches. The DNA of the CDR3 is TGTGCCAGCAGCTTAGGTCCCGTGACTAGCGGGAGGGTTGCGTCTGAGCAGTACTTC. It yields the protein CASSLGPVTSGRVASEQYF.

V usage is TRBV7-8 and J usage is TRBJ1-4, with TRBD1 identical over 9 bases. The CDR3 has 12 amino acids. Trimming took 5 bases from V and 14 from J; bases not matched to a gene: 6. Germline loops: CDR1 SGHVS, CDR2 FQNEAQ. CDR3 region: CASSTTGGRLFF. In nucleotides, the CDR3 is TGTGCCAGCAGCACCACAGGGGGCAGGCTGTTTTTT.

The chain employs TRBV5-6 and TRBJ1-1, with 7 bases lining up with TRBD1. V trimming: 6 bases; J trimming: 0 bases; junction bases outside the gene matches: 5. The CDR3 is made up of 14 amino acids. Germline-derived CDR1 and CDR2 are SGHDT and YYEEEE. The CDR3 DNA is TGTGCCAGCACCTCGGGACAGATGAACACTGAAGCTTTCTTT. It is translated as CASTSGQMNTEAFF.

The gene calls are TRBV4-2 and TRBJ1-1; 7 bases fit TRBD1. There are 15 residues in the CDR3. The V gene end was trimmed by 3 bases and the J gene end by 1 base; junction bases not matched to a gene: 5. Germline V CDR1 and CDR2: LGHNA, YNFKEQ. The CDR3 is CASSHYDRANTEAFF. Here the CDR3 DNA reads TGTGCCAGCAGCCACTACGACAGGGCGAACACTGAAGCTTTCTTT.

CDR3 protein: CASSSDGSSYEQYF. The CDR3 DNA follows: TGTGCCAGCAGTTCCGACGGGAGCTCCTACGAGCAGTACTTC. The V gene is TRBV6-5, the J gene TRBJ2-7; weak D call: TRBD2 (6 bases). CDR1 and CDR2 from the germline V gene are MNHEY and SVGAGI. The germline V and J ends were trimmed by 4 bases and 0 bases, with 10 bases remaining between them. The CDR3 sequence is 14 residues long.

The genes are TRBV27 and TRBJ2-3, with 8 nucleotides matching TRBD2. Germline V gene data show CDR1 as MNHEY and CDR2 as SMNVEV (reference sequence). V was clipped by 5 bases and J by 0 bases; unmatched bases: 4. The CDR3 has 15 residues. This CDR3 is CASSRRGASTDTQYF. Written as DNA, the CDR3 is TGTGCCAGCAGTCGGCGGGGGGCTAGCACAGATACGCAGTATTTT.